These 9 T cell receptor beta chains share one sample of origin, sequenced in a study of shared clonotypes between healthy human individuals. Using immunoSEQ multiplex PCR, the repertoire was profiled, and TCRdb retains in-frame clones only, with some absent. The table has about 530,000 clones, 60% to 80% seen once; the top ten hold roughly an eighth. The sequencing sample was made of PBMCs. Receptor source: a woman in her 40s in good health. Some clones in this sample may be carry-over from other donors' samples.

The chain carries TRBV5-1 and TRBJ2-6; a weak D match, TRBD1 (6 bases). Deletions cut 7 bases from V and 0 bases from J, with 14 bases between. CDR3 size: 16 residues. Germline assignment: CDR1 SGHRS and CDR2 YFSETQ. CDR3 nucleotides: TGCGCCAGCTGCCGGGACACTGTCTCTGGGGCCAACGTCCTGACTTTC. This encodes CASCRDTVSGANVLTF. The full variable domain, in which reference TRBV5-1 and TRBJ2-6 provide the parts outside the CDR3, is KAGVTQTPRYLIKTRGQQVTLSCSPISGHRSVSWYQQTPGQGLQFLFEYFSETQRNKGNFPGRFSGRQFSNSRSEMNVSTLELGDSALYLCASCRDTVSGANVLTFGAGSRLTVL.

The V gene is TRBV2, the J gene TRBJ2-3; 9 bases fit TRBD1. J was trimmed by 2 bases and V by 4 bases; bases with no gene match: 4. This CDR3 comprises 15 residues. Germline loops: CDR1 SNHLY, CDR2 FYNNEI. The CDR3 sequence is CASSVNRGLTDTQYF. CDR3 nucleotides: TGTGCCAGCAGTGTAAACAGGGGGCTCACAGATACGCAGTATTTT.

V is TRBV5-4 and J is TRBJ1-2, with D perhaps matching TRBD1 (6 bases). With 4 bases removed from V and 8 bases from J, the gap between germline ends came to 15 bases. The CDR3 contains 13 residues. Germline loops: CDR1 SGHNT, CDR2 YYREEE (reference sequence). CDR3 sequence reads: CASSLQGAGGYTF. For the CDR3, the DNA is TGTGCCAGCAGCCTACAGGGCGCGGGAGGCTACACCTTC.

This clone has a single count. J is TRBJ2-4 and V is TRBV28; TRBD2 is a possible D gene (5 bases). V shed 4 bases and J shed 6 bases, with 22 bases lying between them. Looked up from germline, CDR1 is MDHEN and CDR2 is SYDVKM. CDR3 length: 17 residues. CDR3 residues: CASSYHVPGFVINIQYF. The CDR3, as DNA: TGTGCCAGCAGTTACCACGTCCCGGGGTTCGTTATAAACATTCAGTACTTC.

The count of this clone is one. The chain carries TRBV9 and TRBJ2-1; 8 bases line up with TRBD1. From germline, CDR1 is SGDLS and CDR2 YYNGEE. The CDR3 has 15 residues. The ends lost 4 bases at V and 4 bases at J; junction bases unmatched: 7. The CDR3: CASSLTGVRYNEQFF. In DNA, the CDR3 is TGTGCCAGCAGCTTGACAGGGGTTCGATACAATGAGCAGTTCTTC.

CDR3 coding DNA: TGTGCCAGCAGCGTAGGGCAGGCTGGAAACACCATATATTTT. It encodes CASSVGQAGNTIYF. The chain employs TRBV9 and TRBJ1-3; D remains ambiguous. Trimming removed 0 bases from V and 2 bases from J, with 6 bases in between. This CDR3 has 14 amino acids. Per the germline V gene, CDR1 is SGDLS and CDR2 is YYNGEE.

The chain couples TRBV10-3 to TRBJ2-3, with TRBD2 identical over 10 bases. This CDR3 has 15 amino acids. V trimming: 6 bases; J trimming: 0 bases; junction bases outside the gene matches: 3. Germline loops: CDR1 ENHRY, CDR2 SYGVKD. The DNA of the CDR3 is TGTGCCATCAGGGGACTAGCGTCTAGCACAGATACGCAGTATTTT. Translated, it gives CAIRGLASSTDTQYF.

This chain links TRBV5-1 with TRBJ2-1; 10 nucleotides line up with TRBD2. Per the germline V gene, CDR1 is SGHRS and CDR2 is YFSETQ. Germline trimming cut 5 bases from V and 3 bases from J; bases unmatched to any gene: 2. The CDR3 has 14 amino acids. The chain's CDR3 is CASRTSGFYNEQFF. The DNA for the CDR3 is TGCGCCAGCAGGACTAGCGGGTTCTACAATGAGCAGTTCTTC.

The CDR3 DNA reads as TGTGCCAGCAGTTCTCGCCGCGAAAAACTGTTTTTT. Protein: CASSSRREKLFF. The V call is TRBV28, the J call TRBJ1-4; D not resolved. This CDR3 spans 12 amino acids. V lost 4 bases to trimming and J lost 8 bases, with 8 bases between them. Germline V gives CDR1 MDHEN, CDR2 SYDVKM.